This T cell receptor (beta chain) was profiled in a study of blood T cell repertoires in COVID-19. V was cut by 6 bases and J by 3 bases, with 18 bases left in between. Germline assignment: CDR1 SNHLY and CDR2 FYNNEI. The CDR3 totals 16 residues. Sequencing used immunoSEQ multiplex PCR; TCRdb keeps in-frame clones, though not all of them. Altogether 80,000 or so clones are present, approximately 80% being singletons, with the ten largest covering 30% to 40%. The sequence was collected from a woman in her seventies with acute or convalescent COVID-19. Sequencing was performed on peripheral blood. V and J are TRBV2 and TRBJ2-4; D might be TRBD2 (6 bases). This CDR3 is CASRPTSSMFKNIQYF. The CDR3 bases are TGTGCCAGCAGGCCCACTAGCTCAATGTTCAAAAACATTCAGTACTTC.